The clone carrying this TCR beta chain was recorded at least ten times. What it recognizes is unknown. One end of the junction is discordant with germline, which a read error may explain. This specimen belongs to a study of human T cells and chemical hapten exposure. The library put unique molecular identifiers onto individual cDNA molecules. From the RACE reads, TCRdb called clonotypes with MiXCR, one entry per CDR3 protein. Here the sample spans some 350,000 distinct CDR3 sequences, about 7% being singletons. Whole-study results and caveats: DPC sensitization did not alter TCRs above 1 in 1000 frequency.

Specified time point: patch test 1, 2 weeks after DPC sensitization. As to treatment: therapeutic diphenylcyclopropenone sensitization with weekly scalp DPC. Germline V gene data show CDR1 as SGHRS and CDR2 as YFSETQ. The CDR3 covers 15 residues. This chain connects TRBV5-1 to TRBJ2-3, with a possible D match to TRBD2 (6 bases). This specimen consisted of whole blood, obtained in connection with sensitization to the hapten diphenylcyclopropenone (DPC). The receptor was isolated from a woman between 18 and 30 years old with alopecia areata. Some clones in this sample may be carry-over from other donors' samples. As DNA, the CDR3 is TGTGCCAGCAGCTTAGTGGGGGGAAGCACAGATACGCAGTATTTT. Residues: CASSLVGGSTDTQYF.